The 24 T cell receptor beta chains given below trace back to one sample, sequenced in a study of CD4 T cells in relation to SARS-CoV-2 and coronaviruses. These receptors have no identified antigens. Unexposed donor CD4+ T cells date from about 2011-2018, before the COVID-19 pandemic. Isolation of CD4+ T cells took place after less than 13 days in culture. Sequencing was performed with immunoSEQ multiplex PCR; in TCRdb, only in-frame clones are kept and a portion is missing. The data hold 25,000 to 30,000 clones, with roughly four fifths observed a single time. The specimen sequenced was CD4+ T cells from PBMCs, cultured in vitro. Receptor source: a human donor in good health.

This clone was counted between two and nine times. Written as DNA, the CDR3 is TGTGCCAGCAGCTTCGGGACTAGCGGGGTCCACGAGCAGTACTTC. It is translated as CASSFGTSGVHEQYF. This sequence joins TRBV7-7 and TRBJ2-7, with 13 bases aligning to TRBD2. J lost 5 bases, V lost 3 bases, and 4 bases had no gene match. Germline V CDR1 and CDR2: SSHAT, FNYEAQ (reference sequence). The CDR3 is made up of 15 amino acids. Full variable domain (outside the CDR3, taken from reference TRBV7-7 and TRBJ2-7): GAGVSQSPRYKVTKRGQDVTLRCDPISSHATLYWYQQALGQGPEFLTYFNYEAQPDKSGLPSDRFSAERPEGSISTLTIQRTEQRDSAMYRCASSFGTSGVHEQYFGPGTRLTVT.

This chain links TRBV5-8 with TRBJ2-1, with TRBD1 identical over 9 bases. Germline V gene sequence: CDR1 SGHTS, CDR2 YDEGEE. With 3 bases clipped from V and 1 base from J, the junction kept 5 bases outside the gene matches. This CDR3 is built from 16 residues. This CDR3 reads CASSSYRGQSYNEQFF. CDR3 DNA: TGTGCCAGCAGCTCATACAGGGGGCAATCCTACAATGAGCAGTTCTTC.

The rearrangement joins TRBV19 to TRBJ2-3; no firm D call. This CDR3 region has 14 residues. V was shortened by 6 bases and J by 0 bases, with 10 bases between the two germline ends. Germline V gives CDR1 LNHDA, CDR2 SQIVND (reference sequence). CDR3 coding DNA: TGTGCCAGTAGCGGCGGCCAAAGCACAGATACGCAGTATTTT. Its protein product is CASSGGQSTDTQYF.

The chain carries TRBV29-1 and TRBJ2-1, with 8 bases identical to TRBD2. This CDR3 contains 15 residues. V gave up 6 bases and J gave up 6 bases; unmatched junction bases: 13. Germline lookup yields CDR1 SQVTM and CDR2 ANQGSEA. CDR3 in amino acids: CSVGGLRGGFNEQFF. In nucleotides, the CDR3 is TGCAGCGTCGGGGGCCTCCGGGGGGGGTTCAATGAGCAGTTCTTC.

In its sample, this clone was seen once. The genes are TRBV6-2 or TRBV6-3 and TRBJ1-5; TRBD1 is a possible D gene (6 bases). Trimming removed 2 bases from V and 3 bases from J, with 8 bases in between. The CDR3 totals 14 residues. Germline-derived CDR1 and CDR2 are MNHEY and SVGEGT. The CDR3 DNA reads TGTGCCAGCAGTTACGGACAGTTCAATCAGCCCCAGCATTTT. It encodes CASSYGQFNQPQHF.

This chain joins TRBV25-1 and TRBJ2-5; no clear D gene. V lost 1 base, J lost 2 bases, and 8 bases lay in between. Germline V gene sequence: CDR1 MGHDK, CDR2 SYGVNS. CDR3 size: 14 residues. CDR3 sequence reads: CASSEFTVQETQYF. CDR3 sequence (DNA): TGTGCCAGCAGTGAATTTACAGTTCAAGAGACCCAGTACTTC.

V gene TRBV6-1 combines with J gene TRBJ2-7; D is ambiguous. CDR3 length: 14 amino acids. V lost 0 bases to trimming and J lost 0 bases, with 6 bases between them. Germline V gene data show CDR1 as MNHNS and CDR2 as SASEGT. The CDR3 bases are TGTGCCAGCAGTGAAGCGCGCGTCTCCTACGAGCAGTACTTC. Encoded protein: CASSEARVSYEQYF.

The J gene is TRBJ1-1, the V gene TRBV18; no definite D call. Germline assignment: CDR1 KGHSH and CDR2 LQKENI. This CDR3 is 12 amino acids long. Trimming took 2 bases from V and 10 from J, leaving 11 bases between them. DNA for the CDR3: TGTGCCAGCTCACCAGGTGAGGCTGGAGCTTTCTTT. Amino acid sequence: CASSPGEAGAFF.

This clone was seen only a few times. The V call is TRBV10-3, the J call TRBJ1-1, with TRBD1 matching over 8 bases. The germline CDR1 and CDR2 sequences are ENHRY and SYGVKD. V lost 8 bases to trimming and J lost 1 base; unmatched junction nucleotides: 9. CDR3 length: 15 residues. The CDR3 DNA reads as TGTGCCATCTGTGGGACAGGCTATCCGAACACTGAAGCTTTCTTT. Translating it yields CAICGTGYPNTEAFF.

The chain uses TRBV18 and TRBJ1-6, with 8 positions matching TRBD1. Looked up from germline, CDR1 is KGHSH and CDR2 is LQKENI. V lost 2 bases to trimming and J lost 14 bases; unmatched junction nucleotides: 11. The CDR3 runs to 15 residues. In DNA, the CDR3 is TGTGCCAGCTCACCAGGGGGACAGGTCATGATGGCCCTCCACTTT. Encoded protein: CASSPGGQVMMALHF.

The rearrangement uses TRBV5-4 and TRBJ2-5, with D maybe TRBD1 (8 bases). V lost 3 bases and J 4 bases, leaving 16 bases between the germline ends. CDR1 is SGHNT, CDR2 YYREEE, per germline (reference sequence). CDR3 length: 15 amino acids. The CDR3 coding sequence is TGTGCCAGCAGCTCTACTACAGGGGGGGGAGAGACCCAGTACTTC. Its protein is CASSSTTGGGETQYF.

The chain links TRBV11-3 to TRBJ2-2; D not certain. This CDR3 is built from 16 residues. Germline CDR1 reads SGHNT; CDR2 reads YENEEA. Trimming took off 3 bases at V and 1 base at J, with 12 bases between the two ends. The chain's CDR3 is CASSFSGSLNTGELFF. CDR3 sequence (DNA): TGTGCCAGCAGCTTTTCAGGAAGTCTGAACACCGGGGAGCTGTTTTTT.

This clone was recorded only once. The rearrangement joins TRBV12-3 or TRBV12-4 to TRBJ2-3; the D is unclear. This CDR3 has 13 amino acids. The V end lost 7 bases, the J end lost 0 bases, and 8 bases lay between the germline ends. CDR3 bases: TGTGCCAGCAAGACCTACAGCACAGATACGCAGTATTTT. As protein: CASKTYSTDTQYF.

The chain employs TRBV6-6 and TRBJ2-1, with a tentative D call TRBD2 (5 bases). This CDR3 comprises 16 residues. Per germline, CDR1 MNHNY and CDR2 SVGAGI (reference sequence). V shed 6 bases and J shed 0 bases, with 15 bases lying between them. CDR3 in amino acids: CASSSDSAYSYNEQFF. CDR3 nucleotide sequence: TGTGCCAGCAGCAGCGATAGCGCCTACTCCTACAATGAGCAGTTCTTC.

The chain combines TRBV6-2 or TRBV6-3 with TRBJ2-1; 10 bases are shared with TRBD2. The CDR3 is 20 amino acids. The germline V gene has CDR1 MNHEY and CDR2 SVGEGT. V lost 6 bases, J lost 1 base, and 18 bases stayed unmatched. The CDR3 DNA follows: TGTGCCAGCAGCTCTTTGAAAGCTAGCGGGAGTAGTAGGTCCTACAATGAGCAGTTCTTC. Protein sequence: CASSSLKASGSSRSYNEQFF.

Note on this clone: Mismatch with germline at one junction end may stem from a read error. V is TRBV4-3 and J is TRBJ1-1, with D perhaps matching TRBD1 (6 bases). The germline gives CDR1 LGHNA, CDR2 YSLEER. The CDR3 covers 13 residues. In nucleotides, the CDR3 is TGCGCCAGCGGCCACAGGGTAAACACTGAAGCTTTCTTT. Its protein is CASGHRVNTEAFF.

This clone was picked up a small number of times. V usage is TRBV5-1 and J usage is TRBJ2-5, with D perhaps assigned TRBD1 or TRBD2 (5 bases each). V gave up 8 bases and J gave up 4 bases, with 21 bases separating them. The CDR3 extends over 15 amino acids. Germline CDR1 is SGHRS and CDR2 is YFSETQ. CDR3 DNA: TGCGCCAGTCGCGACGTCGGGGCGCTGAGAGAGACCCAGTACTTC. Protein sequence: CASRDVGALRETQYF. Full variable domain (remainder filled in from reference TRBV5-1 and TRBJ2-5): KAGVTQTPRYLIKTRGQQVTLSCSPISGHRSVSWYQQTPGQGLQFLFEYFSETQRNKGNFPGRFSGRQFSNSRSEMNVSTLELGDSALYLCASRDVGALRETQYFGPGTRLLVL.

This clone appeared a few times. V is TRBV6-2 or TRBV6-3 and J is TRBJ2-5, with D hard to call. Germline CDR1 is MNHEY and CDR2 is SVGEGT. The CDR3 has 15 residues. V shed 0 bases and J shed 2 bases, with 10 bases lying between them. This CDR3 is CASSYSRPDQETQYF. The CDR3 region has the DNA TGTGCCAGCAGTTACTCGAGGCCAGATCAAGAGACCCAGTACTTC.

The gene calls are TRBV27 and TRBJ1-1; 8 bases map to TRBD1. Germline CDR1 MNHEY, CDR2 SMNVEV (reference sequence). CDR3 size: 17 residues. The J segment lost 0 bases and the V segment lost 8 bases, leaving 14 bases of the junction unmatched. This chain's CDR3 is CASLPGQGRWVNTEAFF. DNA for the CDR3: TGTGCCAGCTTACCCGGACAGGGCCGCTGGGTGAACACTGAAGCTTTCTTT.

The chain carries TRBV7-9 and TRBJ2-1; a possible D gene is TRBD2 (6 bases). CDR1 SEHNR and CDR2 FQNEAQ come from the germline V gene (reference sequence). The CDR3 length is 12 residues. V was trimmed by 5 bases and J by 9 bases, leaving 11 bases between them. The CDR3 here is CASSQGRFEQFF. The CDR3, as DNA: TGTGCCAGCAGCCAAGGGAGGTTTGAGCAGTTCTTC.

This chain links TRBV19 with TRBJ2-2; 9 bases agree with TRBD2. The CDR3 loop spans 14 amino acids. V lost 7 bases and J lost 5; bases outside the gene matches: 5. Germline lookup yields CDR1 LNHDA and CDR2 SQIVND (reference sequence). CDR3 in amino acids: CASIGAGGTGELFF. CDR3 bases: TGTGCCAGTATAGGAGCGGGAGGTACCGGGGAGCTGTTTTTT. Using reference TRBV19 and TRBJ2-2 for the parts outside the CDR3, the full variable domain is DGGITQSPKYLFRKEGQNVTLSCEQNLNHDAMYWYRQDPGQGLRLIYYSQIVNDFQKGDIAEGYSVSREKKESFPLTVTSAQKNPTAFYLCASIGAGGTGELFFGEGSRLTVL.

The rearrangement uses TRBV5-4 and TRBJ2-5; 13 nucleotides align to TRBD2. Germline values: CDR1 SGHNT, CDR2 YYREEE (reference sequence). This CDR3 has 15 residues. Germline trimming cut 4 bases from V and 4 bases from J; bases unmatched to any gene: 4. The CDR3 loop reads CASSRTSGSGETQYF. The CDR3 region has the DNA TGTGCCAGCAGCCGGACTAGCGGGAGTGGAGAGACCCAGTACTTC.

The chain's CDR3 is CASSLDGRSENEQFF. In nucleotides, the CDR3 is TGTGCCAGCAGCTTGGACGGGCGGTCCGAAAATGAGCAGTTCTTC. The rearrangement uses TRBV11-3 and TRBJ2-1, with unresolved D. V was cut by 3 bases and J by 7 bases, with 16 bases left in between. CDR1 and CDR2 (germline): SGHNT, YENEEA. CDR3 length: 15 residues. The variable domain in full, completed from reference TRBV11-3 and TRBJ2-1, reads EAGVVQSPRYKIIEKKQPVAFWCNPISGHNTLYWYLQNLGQGPELLIRYENEEAVDDSQLPKDRFSAERLKGVDSTLKIQPAELGDSAVYLCASSLDGRSENEQFFGPGTRLTVL.

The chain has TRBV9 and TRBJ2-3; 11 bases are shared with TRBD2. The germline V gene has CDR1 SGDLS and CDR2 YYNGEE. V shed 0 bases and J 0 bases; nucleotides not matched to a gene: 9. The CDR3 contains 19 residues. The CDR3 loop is CASSVVKLAGASSTDTQYF. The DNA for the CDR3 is TGTGCCAGCAGCGTAGTTAAACTAGCGGGGGCCTCTAGCACAGATACGCAGTATTTT.